The 27 T cell receptor beta chains in this list originate from one sample, sequenced in a study of T cell repertoires in cytomegalovirus infection. One entry per CDR3 protein results from TCRdb running MiXCR on the reads. The table includes 400,000 or so distinct CDR3 sequences, 25% to 40% detected once. Material: PBMCs. Receptors originate from a human donor in good health (CMV status not recorded). Some clones in this sample may be carry-over from other donors' samples.

J is TRBJ2-1 and V is TRBV15; D unclear. Per germline, CDR1 LNHNV and CDR2 YYDKDF (reference sequence). The CDR3 length is 18 residues. Trimming left V 2 bases short and J 0 bases short, with 17 bases between. CDR3 amino acids: CATSRLMDVRSSYNEQFF. CDR3 nucleotide sequence: TGTGCCACCAGCAGACTCATGGACGTACGTAGCTCCTACAATGAGCAGTTCTTC. Drawing the rest from reference TRBV15 and TRBJ2-1, the complete variable domain is DAMVIQNPRYQVTQFGKPVTLSCSQTLNHNVMYWYQQKSSQAPKLLFHYYDKDFNNEADTPDNFQSRRPNTSFCFLDIRSPGLGDTAMYLCATSRLMDVRSSYNEQFFGPGTRLTVL.

The chain recombines TRBV9 with TRBJ2-5, with D tentatively TRBD1 (6 bases). Germline V gene sequence: CDR1 SGDLS, CDR2 YYNGEE. There are 15 residues in the CDR3. The V end was cut by 7 bases, the J end by 1 base, with 17 bases between. CDR3 sequence (DNA): TGTGCCAGCGCCGAGGGGGTGGTCCTCCAAGAGACCCAGTACTTC. As protein: CASAEGVVLQETQYF.

Notes on this clonotype: The germline gene is not matched at one end of the junction; a read error may be the cause. J is TRBJ2-7 and V is TRBV7-6; D may be TRBD1 (5 bases). The CDR3 has 14 residues. Germline loops: CDR1 SGHVS, CDR2 FNYEAQ. The CDR3 sequence: CASSLNRLTHEQYF. The CDR3 DNA sequence: TGTGCTAGCAGCTTGAACAGGCTAACCCACGAGCAGTACTTC.

This clonotype has a count of ten or more. The chain combines TRBV7-2 with TRBJ2-7; D is perhaps TRBD2 (6 bases). Per germline, CDR1 SGHTA and CDR2 FQGNSA. Trimming stripped 4 bases from V and 5 bases from J, with 15 bases between. The CDR3 length is 14 residues. The CDR3 protein is CASSSAGSGHEQYF. The CDR3 nucleotides read TGTGCCAGCAGCTCCGCGGGGTCCGGTCACGAGCAGTACTTC.

This clonotype was seen a handful of times. The gene calls are TRBV9 and TRBJ2-2, with TRBD2 identical over 10 bases. The CDR3 has 17 amino acids. The germline CDR1 and CDR2 sequences are SGDLS and YYNGEE. V gave up 1 base and J gave up 4 bases; unmatched junction bases: 7. The CDR3 sequence is CASSVSSSGGLTGELFF. The CDR3 coding sequence is TGTGCCAGCAGCGTATCTTCTAGCGGGGGCCTCACCGGGGAGCTGTTTTTT.

Only a few counts were recorded for this clonotype. The chain carries TRBV5-6 and TRBJ2-3, with D perhaps matching TRBD2 (7 bases). Per germline, CDR1 SGHDT and CDR2 YYEEEE. V was clipped by 9 bases and J by 0 bases, with 17 bases between them. The CDR3 is 15 residues long. The CDR3 DNA sequence: TGTGCCACCCTTCGGGGGGCTATCAGCACAGATACGCAGTATTTT. It codes for CATLRGAISTDTQYF.

Comments on this clonotype: No conserved phenylalanine or tryptophan ends this CDR3, so it is likely a read error. The chain employs TRBV7-2 and TRBJ1-3; D ambiguous. V lost 1 base, J lost 3 bases, and 7 bases lay in between. The CDR3 sequence is 14 residues long. The germline gives CDR1 SGHTA, CDR2 FQGNSA. The CDR3 region is CASSLVGSGNTIYC. The CDR3 bases are TGTGCCAGCAGCTTAGTCGGCAGTGGAAACACCATATATTGT.

This clonotype was observed a handful of times. V gene TRBV28 combines with J gene TRBJ2-7; 12 bases line up with TRBD1. With 10 bases clipped from V and 7 bases from J, the junction kept 11 bases outside the gene matches. Germline V CDR1 and CDR2: MDHEN, SYDVKM. The length of the CDR3 is 14 residues. The CDR3 here is CATYQGQGAMEQYF. The CDR3, as DNA: TGTGCCACATACCAGGGACAGGGGGCTATGGAGCAGTACTTC.

V usage is TRBV2 and J usage is TRBJ2-1, with 8 bases matching TRBD2. Germline V gene lookup returns CDR1 SNHLY and CDR2 FYNNEI. The CDR3 contains 15 residues. V lost 2 bases to trimming and J lost 3 bases; unmatched junction nucleotides: 3. The CDR3 coding sequence is TGTGCCAGCAGTGAACTGACTAGCGTCTACAATGAGCAGTTCTTC. This codes for CASSELTSVYNEQFF. Full variable domain (outside the CDR3, taken from reference TRBV2 and TRBJ2-1): EPEVTQTPSHQVTQMGQEVILRCVPISNHLYFYWYRQILGQKVEFLVSFYNNEISEKSEIFDDQFSVERPDGSNFTLKIRSTKLEDSAMYFCASSELTSVYNEQFFGPGTRLTVL.

This clonotype was found many times. The CDR3 nucleotides read TGTGCCAGCAGCCCACCGAACAGGAACACTGAAGCTTTCTTT. As protein: CASSPPNRNTEAFF. The chain uses TRBV7-9 and TRBJ1-1, with D uncertain. This CDR3 has 14 amino acids. Germline-derived CDR1 and CDR2 are SEHNR and FQNEAQ (reference sequence). Trimming took 5 bases from V and 1 from J, leaving 11 bases between them.

This clonotype has only one observation. The CDR3 is CSARWDNEQFF. In DNA, the CDR3 is TGCAGTGCTAGGTGGGACAATGAGCAGTTCTTC. J is TRBJ2-1 and V is TRBV20-1; D not resolved. Trimming cost V 3 bases and J 5 bases, with 5 bases left between them. CDR3 length equals 11 residues. The germline gives CDR1 DFQATT, CDR2 SNEGSKA (reference sequence).

This chain links TRBV19 with TRBJ1-5; TRBD1 matches 8 bases. Trimming cost V 4 bases and J 5 bases; bases outside gene matches: 10. The CDR3 covers 16 residues. Germline loops: CDR1 LNHDA, CDR2 SQIVND (reference sequence). The CDR3 sequence: CASSTRTGNGHQPQHF. DNA of the CDR3: TGTGCCAGTAGTACTCGGACAGGGAATGGGCATCAGCCCCAGCATTTT.

This chain joins TRBV7-3 and TRBJ2-1; 8 bases align to TRBD2. CDR3 length: 15 amino acids. The germline gives CDR1 SGHTA, CDR2 FQGTGA. Trimming removed 4 bases from V and 5 bases from J; junction bases left unmatched: 7. CDR3 region: CASSSILRGDNEQFF. The CDR3 DNA follows: TGTGCCAGCAGCTCCATTTTGCGGGGGGACAATGAGCAGTTCTTC. Supplemented by reference TRBV7-3 and TRBJ2-1, the full variable domain reads GAGVSQTPSNKVTEKGKYVELRCDPISGHTALYWYRQSLGQGPEFLIYFQGTGAADDSGLPNDRFFAVRPEGSVSTLKIQRTERGDSAVYLCASSSILRGDNEQFFGPGTRLTVL.

The sample holds one count of this clonotype. The chain links TRBV27 to TRBJ1-2, with a tentative D call TRBD1 (5 bases). Germline V gene sequence: CDR1 MNHEY, CDR2 SMNVEV (reference sequence). The V end was cut by 3 bases, the J end by 3 bases, with 11 bases between. This CDR3 is built from 14 residues. The CDR3 loop is CASSFSGTYYGYTF. The CDR3 coding sequence is TGTGCCAGCAGTTTTTCCGGGACTTACTATGGCTACACCTTC.

This clonotype was observed at least ten times. The genes are TRBV12-3 or TRBV12-4 and TRBJ1-1, with D tentatively TRBD1 (6 bases). The CDR3 covers 14 residues. Trimming shortened V by 5 bases and J by 5 bases, and 15 bases separated the two germline ends. The CDR3 DNA follows: TGTGCCAGCAGTAGACAGGCCGGAGGGACTGAAGCTTTCTTT. This encodes CASSRQAGGTEAFF.

This clonotype was seen a few times. The rearrangement links TRBV27 to TRBJ2-7; D is uncertain. Trimming took 3 bases from V and 2 from J, leaving 14 bases between them. CDR1 is MNHEY and CDR2 is SMNVEV in the germline V gene (reference sequence). This CDR3 is built from 15 residues. In DNA, the CDR3 is TGTGCCAGCAGTTTTAGTCTAGTAGGGCCCTACGAGCAGTACTTC. It translates to CASSFSLVGPYEQYF.

The rearrangement uses TRBV12-3 or TRBV12-4 and TRBJ1-2; D call uncertain. The CDR3 contains 12 residues. Trimming pared 4 bases from V and 8 bases from J, leaving 11 bases between. CDR3 in amino acids: CASSSVEVGYTF. The CDR3 coding sequence is TGTGCCAGCAGTTCAGTGGAGGTGGGCTACACCTTC.

V usage is TRBV6-2 or TRBV6-3 and J usage is TRBJ2-7, with D perhaps TRBD2 (5 bases). Trimming removed 0 bases at V and 6 bases at J, with 9 bases between. Germline V gene sequence: CDR1 MNHEY, CDR2 SVGEGT. The CDR3 consists of 13 residues. CDR3 sequence: CASSYSEEREQYF. The CDR3 bases are TGTGCCAGCAGTTACTCGGAGGAACGCGAGCAGTACTTC.

This sequence joins TRBV5-3 and TRBJ1-4; D perhaps matches TRBD1 (6 bases). TRBV5-3 is assigned to the ORF class and has an uncertain function. Trimming took 8 bases from V and 0 from J, leaving 14 bases between them. The CDR3 has 15 residues. The CDR3 region is CASSPSGATNEKLFF. The CDR3 DNA reads TGTGCCAGCAGCCCCTCAGGGGCAACTAATGAAAAACTGTTTTTT.

Remarks on this clonotype: Just one base apart from a much larger clone, this may be a read error. The V gene is TRBV7-8, the J gene TRBJ2-1, with D possibly being TRBD1 (5 bases). The CDR3 contains 16 residues. Germline CDR1 SGHVS, CDR2 FQNEAQ. This CDR3 reads CASSLSQGPSYNAQFF. In nucleotides, the CDR3 is TGTGCCAGCAGCTTATCCCAGGGCCCCTCCTACAATGCGCAGTTCTTC. Filled out from reference TRBV7-8 and TRBJ2-1, the complete variable domain reads GAGVSQSPRYKVAKRGQDVALRCDPISGHVSLFWYQQALGQGPEFLTYFQNEAQLDKSGLPSDRFFAERPEGSVSTLKIQRTQQEDSAVYLCASSLSQGPSYNAQFFGPGTRLTVL.

The J gene is TRBJ2-5, the V gene TRBV2; TRBD2 matches 9 bases. Germline CDR1 SNHLY, CDR2 FYNNEI. The CDR3 spans 14 residues. With 4 bases clipped from V and 4 bases from J, the junction kept 4 bases outside the gene matches. CDR3 protein: CASSGSSGAETQYF. The DNA of the CDR3 is TGTGCCAGCAGTGGATCTAGCGGGGCAGAGACCCAGTACTTC.

This clonotype has only a few counts. The chain recombines TRBV4-1 with TRBJ2-7; D remains ambiguous. This CDR3 region has 14 residues. V was shortened by 0 bases and J by 2 bases, with 8 bases between the two germline ends. Germline assignment: CDR1 MGHRA and CDR2 YSYEKL. For the CDR3, the DNA is TGCGCCAGCAGCCAAGATGTACGCCCCTACGAGCAGTACTTC. This codes for CASSQDVRPYEQYF.

This clonotype was picked up many times. The chain combines TRBV7-2 with TRBJ2-2; 11 nucleotides align to TRBD2. V trimming: 5 bases; J trimming: 5 bases; junction bases outside the gene matches: 10. The CDR3 consists of 17 residues. The germline gives CDR1 SGHTA, CDR2 FQGNSA. CDR3 in DNA: TGTGCCAGCAGCCCCCTCGGCCCTAGCGGGAGGACCGGGGAGCTGTTTTTT. Residues: CASSPLGPSGRTGELFF.

This clonotype has at least ten counts. V gene TRBV7-8 combines with J gene TRBJ1-1; no definite D call. CDR3 length: 14 amino acids. V lost 0 bases and J 1 base, leaving 6 bases between the germline ends. Germline CDR1 and CDR2: SGHVS and FQNEAQ. The CDR3 DNA sequence: TGTGCCAGCAGCTTAGCGGCGTGGAACACTGAAGCTTTCTTT. This translates into CASSLAAWNTEAFF.

This clonotype came up a few times. The chain uses TRBV28 and TRBJ1-1; TRBD1 agrees at 7 bases. This CDR3 is built from 12 residues. The ends lost 10 bases at V and 6 bases at J; junction bases unmatched: 8. The germline V gene has CDR1 MDHEN and CDR2 SYDVKM. The CDR3 DNA sequence: TGTGCCACGACGACAGGGCCCCCTGAAGCTTTCTTT. Translated: CATTTGPPEAFF. Variable domain in full (rest from reference TRBV28 and TRBJ1-1): DVKVTQSSRYLVKRTGEKVFLECVQDMDHENMFWYRQDPGLGLRLIYFSYDVKMKEKGDIPEGYSVSREKKERFSLILESASTNQTSMYLCATTTGPPEAFFGQGTRLTVV.

This clonotype was seen many times. V and J are TRBV19 and TRBJ2-7, with D maybe TRBD2 (5 bases). Trimming removed 5 bases at V and 5 bases at J, with 16 bases between. Germline-derived CDR1 and CDR2 are LNHDA and SQIVND (reference sequence). The CDR3 is 14 amino acids. The CDR3 coding sequence is TGTGCCAGTAGTTACGGCGAGCGGTCCCACGAGCAGTACTTC. Protein sequence: CASSYGERSHEQYF. Full variable domain (rest looked up from reference TRBV19 and TRBJ2-7): DGGITQSPKYLFRKEGQNVTLSCEQNLNHDAMYWYRQDPGQGLRLIYYSQIVNDFQKGDIAEGYSVSREKKESFPLTVTSAQKNPTAFYLCASSYGERSHEQYFGPGTRLTVT.

This clonotype was detected many times. This rearrangement joins TRBV12-3 or TRBV12-4 to TRBJ2-1; 11 nucleotides match TRBD1. The CDR3 has 18 residues. V lost 6 bases and J lost 0; bases outside the gene matches: 10. CDR3 protein: CASSTGQGASSSYNEQFF. CDR3 DNA sequence: TGTGCCAGCAGCACAGGACAGGGGGCCTCCAGCTCCTACAATGAGCAGTTCTTC.